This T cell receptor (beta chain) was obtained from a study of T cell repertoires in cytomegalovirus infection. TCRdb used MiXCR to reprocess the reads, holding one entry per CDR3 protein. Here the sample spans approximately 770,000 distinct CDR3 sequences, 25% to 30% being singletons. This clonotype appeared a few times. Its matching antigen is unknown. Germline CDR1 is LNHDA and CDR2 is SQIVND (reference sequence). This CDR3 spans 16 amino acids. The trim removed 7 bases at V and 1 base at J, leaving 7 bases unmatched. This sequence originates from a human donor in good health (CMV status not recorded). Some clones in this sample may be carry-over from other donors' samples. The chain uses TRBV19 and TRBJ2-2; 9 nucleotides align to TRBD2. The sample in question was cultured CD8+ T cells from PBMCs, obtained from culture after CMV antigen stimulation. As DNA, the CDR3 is TGTGCCAGTACCCCTCGCGGGGGGGAGAACACCGGGGAGCTGTTTTTT. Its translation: CASTPRGGENTGELFF.